Shown below are 17 T cell receptor beta chains from a single sample sequenced in a study of cytomegalovirus exposure and HLA in healthy donors. Researchers ran the PCR with 60 Vbeta and 13 Jbeta primers. Libraries were prepared by immunoSEQ multiplex PCR; TCRdb keeps only in-frame clonotypes and omits some of them. Here the sample spans about 70,000 clones, 65% to 70% being singletons. The sequenced sample was PBMCs. These receptors originate from a woman in her 30s in good health and CMV-seronegative.

The chain couples TRBV6-1 to TRBJ1-4, with TRBD1 as a possible D gene (5 bases). V was trimmed by 2 bases and J by 8 bases, leaving 9 bases between them. Germline V gene data show CDR1 as MNHNS and CDR2 as SASEGT. The CDR3 contains 13 residues. The CDR3 region is CASSEQGGEKLFF. The CDR3 DNA reads TGTGCCAGCAGTGAACAGGGAGGCGAAAAACTGTTTTTT.

This clone came up a few times. This chain connects TRBV19 to TRBJ1-5; possible D gene TRBD1, 6 bases. CDR1 and CDR2 (germline): LNHDA, SQIVND (reference sequence). V lost 1 base and J 0 bases, leaving 19 bases between the germline ends. CDR3 length equals 19 residues. CDR3 in DNA: TGTGCCAGTAGTATAGTATCAGCAGGGGCAAGAGGTAGCAATCAGCCCCAGCATTTT. Translated, it gives CASSIVSAGARGSNQPQHF.

This sequence joins TRBV18 and TRBJ1-5; no definite D call. The V end lost 0 bases, the J end lost 0 bases, and 6 bases lay between the germline ends. This CDR3 region has 15 residues. Germline CDR1 KGHSH, CDR2 LQKENI. The CDR3 DNA is TGTGCCAGCTCACCACCGTTAGATAGCAATCAGCCCCAGCATTTT. It codes for CASSPPLDSNQPQHF. Variable domain in full (rest from reference TRBV18 and TRBJ1-5): NAGVMQNPRHLVRRRGQEARLRCSPMKGHSHVYWYRQLPEEGLKFMVYLQKENIIDESGMPKERFSAEFPKEGPSILRIQQVVRGDSAAYFCASSPPLDSNQPQHFGDGTRLSIL.

This clone has just a few counts. V gene TRBV7-6 combines with J gene TRBJ2-1; 12 nucleotides line up with TRBD2. Germline loops: CDR1 SGHVS, CDR2 FNYEAQ. V gave up 1 base and J gave up 4 bases; unmatched junction bases: 5. This CDR3 contains 17 residues. CDR3 coding DNA: TGTGCCAGCAGCTTAGGGACTAGCGGGGACCATTACAATGAGCAGTTCTTC. It encodes CASSLGTSGDHYNEQFF. The full variable domain, rest sourced from reference TRBV7-6 and TRBJ2-1, is GAGVSQSPRYKVTKRGQDVALRCDPISGHVSLYWYRQALGQGPEFLTYFNYEAQQDKSGLPNDRFSAERPEGSISTLTIQRTEQRDSAMYRCASSLGTSGDHYNEQFFGPGTRLTVL.

The rearrangement joins TRBV11-2 to TRBJ1-1; D is uncertain. Germline CDR1 reads SGHAT; CDR2 reads FQNNGV. Deletions cut 2 bases from V and 5 bases from J, with 15 bases between. CDR3 size: 15 residues. The CDR3 DNA follows: TGTGCCAGCAGCTTATGGGAGGGCACGCGGACTGAAGCTTTCTTT. This gives the protein CASSLWEGTRTEAFF.

This clone was picked up a small number of times. The chain carries TRBV6-5 and TRBJ2-2; tentative D call: TRBD2 (5 bases). Germline lookup yields CDR1 MNHEY and CDR2 SVGAGI. V shed 5 bases and J shed 1 base, with 11 bases lying between them. This CDR3 is 15 amino acids long. The DNA of the CDR3 is TGTGCCAGCAGTGCACCGGGGAGGAACACCGGGGAGCTGTTTTTT. It codes for CASSAPGRNTGELFF.

This clone was observed a single time. V and J are TRBV10-1 and TRBJ2-1, with D tentatively TRBD2 (5 bases). The germline V gene has CDR1 WNHNN and CDR2 SYGVQD (reference sequence). The germline V and J ends were trimmed by 6 bases and 4 bases, with 16 bases remaining between them. This CDR3 has 15 residues. CDR3 DNA sequence: TGCGCCAGCAGCCACGGCGGGTTAGAATACAATGAGCAGTTCTTC. This codes for CASSHGGLEYNEQFF.

The chain couples TRBV7-8 to TRBJ2-1; 11 bases fit TRBD2. Germline-derived CDR1 and CDR2 are SGHVS and FQNEAQ. This CDR3 region has 17 residues. The trim removed 3 bases at V and 1 base at J, leaving 5 bases unmatched. The CDR3 region has the DNA TGTGCCAGCAGCTTTCATTCTAGCGGGGGGTCCTACAATGAGCAGTTCTTC. It translates to CASSFHSSGGSYNEQFF.

The V gene is TRBV25-1, the J gene TRBJ1-1; TRBD1 agrees at 8 bases. V shed 5 bases, J shed 5 bases, and the junction held 10 bases outside the gene matches. The CDR3 is 15 residues long. Germline values: CDR1 MGHDK, CDR2 SYGVNS. The CDR3: CASSYAGGAGTEAFF. The CDR3, as DNA: TGTGCCAGCAGTTACGCAGGGGGCGCCGGGACTGAAGCTTTCTTT.

This rearrangement joins TRBV6-1 to TRBJ1-5; perhaps TRBD1 as D (5 bases). The germline V and J ends were trimmed by 5 bases and 4 bases, with 12 bases remaining between them. The CDR3 sequence is 14 residues long. Germline CDR1 and CDR2: MNHNS and SASEGT. The DNA for the CDR3 is TGTGCCAGCAGTTTTCAGGGTTCGAATCAGCCCCAGCATTTT. It encodes CASSFQGSNQPQHF.

This clone came up a few times. The chain links TRBV7-6 to TRBJ2-7, with TRBD1 identical over 10 bases. V trimming: 4 bases; J trimming: 2 bases; junction bases outside the gene matches: 8. Germline loops: CDR1 SGHVS, CDR2 FNYEAQ. The CDR3 length is 16 residues. CDR3 coding DNA: TGTGCCAGCAGCTCAACGGACAGGGGGTCTACCTACGAGCAGTACTTC. It codes for CASSSTDRGSTYEQYF.

The V call is TRBV29-1, the J call TRBJ1-2, with D possibly matching TRBD1 (5 bases). There are 12 residues in the CDR3. The germline V gene encodes CDR1 SQVTM and CDR2 ANQGSEA. Trimming removed 0 bases at V and 4 bases at J, with 6 bases between. The CDR3 reads CSVEDQGYGYTF. The CDR3 DNA reads as TGCAGCGTTGAAGATCAGGGCTATGGCTACACCTTC.

This chain connects TRBV11-1 to TRBJ2-2; D gene unclear. Germline CDR1 is SGHAT and CDR2 is FQDESV (reference sequence). The length of the CDR3 is 11 residues. Trimming took 3 bases from V and 7 from J, leaving 3 bases between them. This CDR3 reads CASSFVGELFF. CDR3 DNA: TGTGCCAGCAGCTTCGTCGGGGAGCTGTTTTTT.

About this clone itself: The CDR3 carries no conserved terminal phenylalanine or tryptophan, so it likely arises from a read error. V and J are TRBV5-6 and TRBJ1-5, with 9 bases that match TRBD1. The V gene end was trimmed by 4 bases and the J gene end by 2 bases; junction bases not matched to a gene: 4. The length of the CDR3 is 15 residues. Germline values: CDR1 SGHDT, CDR2 YYEEEE. The DNA for the CDR3 is TGTGCCAGCAGCCTCCGGACAGGGGGCAATCAGCCCCAGCATGTT. This sequence encodes CASSLRTGGNQPQHV.

The genes are TRBV30 and TRBJ2-7; 7 bases fit TRBD1. This CDR3 spans 14 amino acids. The V gene's germline CDR1 is GTSNPN and CDR2 SVGIG (reference sequence). J lost 3 bases, V lost 5 bases, and 10 bases had no gene match. The CDR3 DNA reads as TGTGCCTGGCGGGAAGGGCAGGGGGACTACGAGCAGTACTTC. It is translated as CAWREGQGDYEQYF.

The chain joins TRBV6-5 to TRBJ1-4; 7 nucleotides align to TRBD1. This CDR3 is 15 amino acids long. Germline V CDR1 and CDR2: MNHEY, SVGAGI. Trimming cost V 6 bases and J 5 bases; bases outside gene matches: 9. CDR3 DNA sequence: TGTGCCAGCAGACATGTCCGGGACAGCAATGAAAAACTGTTTTTT. It is translated as CASRHVRDSNEKLFF.

The J gene is TRBJ1-1, the V gene TRBV11-2, with D tentatively TRBD1 (6 bases). The germline V and J ends were trimmed by 1 base and 8 bases, with 11 bases remaining between them. The CDR3 loop spans 13 amino acids. Per germline, CDR1 SGHAT and CDR2 FQNNGV. Written as DNA, the CDR3 is TGTGCCAGCAGCTTAGGGGGGGGCTGGGAAGCTTTCTTT. Its translation: CASSLGGGWEAFF.